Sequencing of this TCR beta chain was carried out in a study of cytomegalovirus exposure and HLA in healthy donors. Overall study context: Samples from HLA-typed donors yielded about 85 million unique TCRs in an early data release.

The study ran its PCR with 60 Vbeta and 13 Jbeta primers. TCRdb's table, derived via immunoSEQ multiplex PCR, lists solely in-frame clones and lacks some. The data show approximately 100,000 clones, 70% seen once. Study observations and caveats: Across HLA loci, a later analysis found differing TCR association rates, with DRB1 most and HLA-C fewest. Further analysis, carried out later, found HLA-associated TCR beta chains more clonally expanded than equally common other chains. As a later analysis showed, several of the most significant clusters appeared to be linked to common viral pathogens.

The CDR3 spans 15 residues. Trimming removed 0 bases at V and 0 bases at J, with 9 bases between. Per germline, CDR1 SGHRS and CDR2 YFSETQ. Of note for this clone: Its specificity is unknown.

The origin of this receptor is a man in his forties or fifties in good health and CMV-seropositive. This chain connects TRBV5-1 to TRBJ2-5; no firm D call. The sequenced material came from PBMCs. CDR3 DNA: TGCGCCAGCAGCTTGGTTTTATTAAACCAAGAGACCCAGTACTTC. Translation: CASSLVLLNQETQYF.